This TCR beta chain was recovered during a study of T cell responses to AZD1222 COVID-19 vaccine. General study points: With two AZD1222 doses given, Spike-specific TCR breadth and depth both rose. A mostly white British donor set with more females was recruited, and clonal diversity was possibly underestimated.

Assay: immunoSEQ multiplex PCR; the TCRdb copy retains only in-frame clones and omits some. The sample shows some 130,000 clones, roughly 92% of them seen only once. A note on this clone: Antigen: not known.

Both about-4-week and about-12-week second-dose recipients were combined. This clonotype originated in an adult who received the AZD1222 COVID-19 vaccine. The sequences come from peripheral blood, collected 28 days after the second AZD1222 dose.

The CDR3 reads CASSLQPGRDGTQYF. CDR3 bases: TGTGCCAGCTCACTCCAACCGGGACGTGATGGGACCCAGTACTTC. This sequence joins TRBV18 and TRBJ2-5; D possibly matches TRBD1 or TRBD2 (5 bases each). V lost 4 bases and J lost 7, with 19 bases in between. The germline gives CDR1 KGHSH, CDR2 LQKENI. The CDR3 consists of 15 residues.